This T cell receptor beta chain is drawn from a study of regulatory T cells in long-lasting Graves disease. Whole-study context: The criterion for persistent Graves' disease was over 5 years of antithyroid drugs with positive TSH receptor antibodies.

Investigators prepared the TCR beta libraries by applying iRepertoire HTBI primers and Arm-PCR of CDR3 regions. Per the authors' pipeline: The identification of 60 or so TRBV and roughly 14 TRBJ segments was made across samples. TCRdb analysed the multiplex PCR reads with MiXCR anew, one entry per CDR3 protein. TCRdb, not the authors, supplied the V and J calls. The sample consists of a few hundred thousand distinct CDR3 sequences, about 20% of them appearing once. V lost 6 bases to trimming and J lost 3 bases, with 11 bases between them. Germline values: CDR1 ENHRY, CDR2 SYGVKD. The CDR3 sequence is 13 residues long. Time point indicated: persistent/refractory GD, antithyroid drugs over 5 years with positive TRAb. Following extraction of RNA from PBMCs, that RNA was used to make the TCR library. Investigators report Graves' disease was diagnosed under American Thyroid Association guidelines.

The TCR was taken from a female donor with Graves disease. V usage is TRBV10-3 and J usage is TRBJ1-1; D remains ambiguous. Sequenced material: peripheral blood mononuclear cells (PBMCs), taken when the disease was refractory, from a patient treated with antithyroid drugs. The DNA of the CDR3 is TGTGCCATCAGGGGGTTCGGGGACACTGAAGCTTTCTTT. This codes for CAIRGFGDTEAFF.